The 26 T cell receptor beta chains listed next were all sequenced from one sample in a study of blood T cell repertoires in COVID-19 (TCRdb year 2020). Libraries were constructed by the immunoSEQ multiplex PCR assay. TCRdb retrieved this table from immuneACCESS and kept in-frame rearrangements only. Not all clones are present; in checked studies, unresolved V genes account for under half, and no reason is known for the remainder. The sample table shows over 50,000 clones, and approximately 84% are seen once. Roughly 13% of the sample belongs to the ten largest clones. The sample taken for sequencing was peripheral blood. Receptors were obtained from a human donor in a cohort sampled during active COVID-19.

The chain couples TRBV2 to TRBJ1-4, with D tentatively TRBD1 (6 bases). V was cut by 5 bases and J by 6 bases, with 13 bases left in between. The germline V gene encodes CDR1 SNHLY and CDR2 FYNNEI. The length of the CDR3 is 14 residues. The CDR3 reads CASSPRGGYEKLFF. For the CDR3, the DNA is TGTGCCAGCAGTCCGCGTGGGGGCTATGAAAAACTGTTTTTT.

The chain recombines TRBV11-3 with TRBJ1-6; the match to TRBD1 covers 7 bases. V trimming: 3 bases; J trimming: 7 bases; junction bases outside the gene matches: 3. The CDR3 spans 14 residues. From germline, CDR1 is SGHNT and CDR2 YENEEA. The CDR3 sequence is CASSLGQPNSPLHF. DNA for the CDR3: TGTGCCAGCAGCTTGGGACAGCCCAATTCACCCCTCCACTTT.

The chain joins TRBV19 to TRBJ1-5; the D gene is possibly TRBD1 (5 bases). Between the trimmed V and J ends, which lost 2 bases and 9 bases, there was a span of 14 bases. The germline gives CDR1 LNHDA, CDR2 SQIVND (reference sequence). This CDR3 is built from 14 residues. The CDR3 DNA follows: TGTGCCAGTAGTATACCATCGATCGGGGGGCCCCAGCATTTT. Amino acid sequence: CASSIPSIGGPQHF.

This clone was found once. CDR3 DNA sequence: TGTGCCAGCAGCTTACAGGGGCCGAGGGGCTACACCTTC. It encodes CASSLQGPRGYTF. J is TRBJ1-2 and V is TRBV7-2, with D perhaps TRBD1 (6 bases). This CDR3 comprises 13 residues. The germline V and J ends were trimmed by 2 bases and 8 bases, with 12 bases remaining between them. From germline, CDR1 is SGHTA and CDR2 FQGNSA.

The chain has TRBV11-2 and TRBJ2-3; possible D gene TRBD1, 5 bases. This CDR3 contains 13 residues. Germline lookup yields CDR1 SGHAT and CDR2 FQNNGV. Trimming stripped 8 bases from V and 6 bases from J, with 15 bases between. The CDR3 region has the DNA TGTGCCAGCGGGCAGGGCCCGCAGGATACGCAGTATTTT. This gives the protein CASGQGPQDTQYF.

V usage is TRBV18 and J usage is TRBJ2-2; tentatively, D is TRBD1 (6 bases). CDR3 length equals 15 residues. The V end lost 1 base, the J end lost 3 bases, and 9 bases lay between the germline ends. The V gene's germline CDR1 is KGHSH and CDR2 LQKENI. CDR3 region: CASSPLQGYTGELFF. CDR3 sequence (DNA): TGTGCCAGCTCACCACTACAGGGATACACCGGGGAGCTGTTTTTT.

This clone showed up just a few times. The chain carries TRBV4-3 and TRBJ2-2; the D gene is possibly TRBD2 (7 bases). V gave up 1 base and J gave up 0 bases, with 12 bases separating them. The germline V gene has CDR1 LGHNA and CDR2 YSLEER. CDR3 length equals 17 residues. CDR3 coding DNA: TGCGCCAGCAGCCAAGGAACGGGGGGCGCGAACACCGGGGAGCTGTTTTTT. Translating gives CASSQGTGGANTGELFF.

This clone was picked up one time. The chain is built from TRBV5-1 and TRBJ1-2; 8 nucleotides line up with TRBD1. This CDR3 contains 16 residues. The junction had 15 bases not matched to a gene; V was cut back by 6 bases and J by 5 bases. CDR1 and CDR2 (germline): SGHRS, YFSETQ. The CDR3 loop reads CASTPGQGRRNYGYTF. The DNA of the CDR3 is TGCGCCAGCACGCCAGGACAGGGTCGGAGAAATTATGGCTACACCTTC.

This clone was observed a handful of times. The genes are TRBV28 and TRBJ1-3; D is possibly TRBD1 (6 bases). Per the germline V gene, CDR1 is MDHEN and CDR2 is SYDVKM. This CDR3 comprises 15 residues. Trimming pared 6 bases from V and 4 bases from J, leaving 16 bases between. The CDR3 region is CASSPTGGRGNTIYF. The CDR3 region has the DNA TGTGCCAGCAGCCCCACGGGGGGGCGAGGAAACACCATATATTTT.

This chain links TRBV11-1 with TRBJ2-7, with 7 bases fitting TRBD2. Germline V CDR1 and CDR2: SGHAT, FQDESV (reference sequence). The CDR3 is 16 residues long. V lost 4 bases to trimming and J lost 6 bases; unmatched junction nucleotides: 15. CDR3 region: CASSWGGTLGLSEQYF. The CDR3 DNA reads as TGTGCCAGCAGCTGGGGGGGGACTCTTGGCCTGAGCGAGCAGTACTTC.

This chain links TRBV7-2 with TRBJ2-3; TRBD2 aligns across 8 bases. The CDR3 extends over 15 amino acids. The V segment lost 5 bases and the J segment 6 bases; nucleotides outside the gene matches: 10. Germline CDR1 is SGHTA and CDR2 is FQGNSA. The CDR3 here is CASSPPGGLFDTQYF. The CDR3 DNA reads TGTGCCAGCAGCCCCCCGGGGGGGCTCTTTGATACGCAGTATTTT.

This clone has a single count. V gene TRBV3-1 (or the pseudogene TRBV3-2) combines with J gene TRBJ2-4; D is unclear. Looked up from germline, CDR1 is LGHDT and CDR2 is YNNKEL (reference sequence). V was clipped by 1 base and J by 2 bases, with 9 bases between them. The CDR3 is made up of 15 amino acids. The CDR3 region is CASSQVLSPKNIQYF. The CDR3 coding sequence is TGTGCCAGCAGCCAAGTGCTTAGTCCCAAAAACATTCAGTACTTC.

The V and J genes are TRBV4-1 and TRBJ1-2; D gene ambiguous. V lost 1 base to trimming and J lost 4 bases, with 25 bases between them. Germline V CDR1 and CDR2: MGHRA, YSYEKL. CDR3 length equals 19 residues. CDR3 protein: CASSQVFKRYVDGPYGYTF. In DNA form, the CDR3 reads TGCGCCAGCAGCCAAGTATTTAAGCGGTACGTGGACGGGCCCTATGGCTACACCTTC.

The chain is built from TRBV7-8 and TRBJ2-1; TRBD2 aligns across 7 bases. The ends lost 1 base at V and 3 bases at J; junction bases unmatched: 0. The germline gives CDR1 SGHVS, CDR2 FQNEAQ. This CDR3 has 14 residues. The CDR3 here is CASSLGTSYNEQFF. The CDR3 DNA reads TGTGCCAGCAGCTTAGGGACTAGCTACAATGAGCAGTTCTTC.

The chain has TRBV9 and TRBJ2-3; possibly TRBD2 for D (6 bases). The V gene lost 0 bases and the J gene lost 0 bases, with 8 bases spanning the gap. CDR3 length equals 15 residues. The V gene's germline CDR1 is SGDLS and CDR2 YYNGEE. The CDR3 sequence is CASSVVAGSTDTQYF. CDR3 sequence (DNA): TGTGCCAGCAGCGTAGTGGCGGGAAGCACAGATACGCAGTATTTT.

In this sample, this clone turned up once. The V and J genes are TRBV28 and TRBJ1-2, with TRBD1 identical over 10 bases. Germline CDR1 MDHEN, CDR2 SYDVKM. There are 13 residues in the CDR3. V was clipped by 6 bases and J by 8 bases; unmatched bases: 6. The CDR3 protein is CASSRDRGSGYTF. CDR3 nucleotide sequence: TGTGCCAGCAGCCGGGACAGGGGAAGCGGCTACACCTTC.

This chain links TRBV7-8 with TRBJ2-4, with D possibly being TRBD1 (5 bases). There are 16 residues in the CDR3. CDR1 SGHVS and CDR2 FQNEAQ come from the germline V gene. The germline V and J ends were trimmed by 2 bases and 0 bases, with 11 bases remaining between them. CDR3 residues: CASSLMQGQAKNIQYF. DNA of the CDR3: TGTGCCAGCAGCTTAATGCAGGGTCAAGCCAAAAACATTCAGTACTTC.

This sequence joins TRBV6-6 and TRBJ2-7, with TRBD2 matching 12 bases. This CDR3 has 17 residues. Looked up from germline, CDR1 is MNHNY and CDR2 is SVGAGI (reference sequence). The junction had 12 bases not matched to a gene; V was cut back by 5 bases and J by 4 bases. The CDR3 DNA is TGTGCCAGCAGTCCCCCTCGGACTAGCGGGGCGGTATACGAGCAGTACTTC. This gives the protein CASSPPRTSGAVYEQYF.

The V and J genes are TRBV5-1 and TRBJ2-5; D possibly corresponds to TRBD1 (5 bases). Germline V CDR1 and CDR2: SGHRS, YFSETQ. Trimming left V 4 bases short and J 6 bases short, with 19 bases between. The CDR3 extends over 15 amino acids. The CDR3 region has the DNA TGCGCCAGCAGCCTCACCGACAGTCTCTCCCAGACCCAGTACTTC. Protein sequence: CASSLTDSLSQTQYF.

This clone was found once. V usage is TRBV5-1 and J usage is TRBJ2-1, with 7 bases matching TRBD1. The germline gives CDR1 SGHRS, CDR2 YFSETQ. This CDR3 is built from 16 residues. The J segment lost 8 bases and the V segment lost 4 bases, leaving 15 bases of the junction unmatched. CDR3 in DNA: TGCGCCAGCAGCACGCCGACAGGGCTACAGGGGTATGAGCAGTTCTTC. It translates to CASSTPTGLQGYEQFF. The whole variable domain, remainder taken from reference TRBV5-1 and TRBJ2-1, is KAGVTQTPRYLIKTRGQQVTLSCSPISGHRSVSWYQQTPGQGLQFLFEYFSETQRNKGNFPGRFSGRQFSNSRSEMNVSTLELGDSALYLCASSTPTGLQGYEQFFGPGTRLTVL.

The chain is built from TRBV2 and TRBJ1-1; D remains ambiguous. This CDR3 contains 13 residues. The V and J ends lost 6 bases and 6 bases respectively, with 14 bases between them. Germline V gene data show CDR1 as SNHLY and CDR2 as FYNNEI. The CDR3 coding sequence is TGTGCCAGCAGGCGCCAAGGGAGCGCTGAAGCTTTCTTT. Translation gives CASRRQGSAEAFF.

The chain carries TRBV3-1 (or the pseudogene TRBV3-2) and TRBJ2-5; tentative D call: TRBD2 (6 bases). V shed 1 base and J shed 5 bases, with 20 bases lying between them. Germline CDR1 is LGHDT and CDR2 is YNNKEL (reference sequence). This CDR3 is built from 17 residues. CDR3 nucleotide sequence: TGTGCCAGCAGCCAAGGATTTCTGAGGAGGGCTCGGGAGACCCAGTACTTC. Protein sequence: CASSQGFLRRARETQYF.

This clone is medium-sized by share. V gene TRBV19 combines with J gene TRBJ2-2; TRBD2 might be the D (6 bases). CDR1 is LNHDA, CDR2 SQIVND, per germline (reference sequence). Trimming left V 7 bases short and J 5 bases short, with 14 bases between. The CDR3 extends over 14 amino acids. Here the CDR3 DNA reads TGTGCCAGTACGCGGGGAGATCGGACCGGGGAGCTGTTTTTT. Translated: CASTRGDRTGELFF. Looking up the rest from reference TRBV19 and TRBJ2-2 gives the full variable domain: DGGITQSPKYLFRKEGQNVTLSCEQNLNHDAMYWYRQDPGQGLRLIYYSQIVNDFQKGDIAEGYSVSREKKESFPLTVTSAQKNPTAFYLCASTRGDRTGELFFGEGSRLTVL.

The gene calls are TRBV19 and TRBJ2-2; D is perhaps TRBD1 (5 bases). CDR1 and CDR2 (germline): LNHDA, SQIVND (reference sequence). CDR3 length: 14 amino acids. The V and J ends lost 8 bases and 6 bases respectively, with 16 bases between them. Written as DNA, the CDR3 is TGTGCCAGTCGACGACAGCTCAGCTCCGGGGAGCTGTTTTTT. This codes for CASRRQLSSGELFF.

Details on this clone: Relative to the germline gene, one junction end is altered; a read error may explain this. The V call is TRBV7-7, the J call TRBJ2-5, with 7 bases matching TRBD2. The CDR3 spans 15 residues. The germline V gene has CDR1 SSHAT and CDR2 FNYEAQ (reference sequence). As DNA, the CDR3 is TGTGCTAGCAGCCTAGCGGCGGGGCGGTTGGAGACCCAGTACTTC. Encoded protein: CASSLAAGRLETQYF.

The chain's CDR3 is CASSLEGGGTHNEQFF. The CDR3 DNA reads as TGTGCCAGCAGCTTAGAAGGCGGGGGGACCCACAATGAGCAGTTCTTC. V is TRBV7-2 and J is TRBJ2-1, with TRBD2 matching over 8 bases. Germline CDR1 reads SGHTA; CDR2 reads FQGNSA. The trim removed 1 base at V and 5 bases at J, leaving 7 bases unmatched. CDR3 length: 16 residues.